This entry lists 13 T cell receptor beta chains sequenced from one sample in a study of beta chain features in type 1 diabetes. Overall study findings and caveats: Across all four CD4+ subsets, people with type 1 diabetes showed modestly shorter TCRB CDR3s.

These receptors lack a known antigen. Of the isolated RNA, all was reverse transcribed, and so the sequenced material was expressed TCRB transcripts. Assay: immunoSEQ multiplex PCR; the TCRdb copy retains only in-frame clones and omits some. Seen here are around 280,000 clones, about 15% observed once, and the top ten hold 0.015% to 0.017%. Sequenced material: naive CD4+ T cells from blood. These receptors came from a young man with type 1 diabetes.

This clone occurred a few times. The chain uses TRBV5-1 and TRBJ2-5; TRBD2 aligns across 10 bases. CDR1 and CDR2 (germline): SGHRS, YFSETQ. This CDR3 contains 15 residues. V lost 4 bases to trimming and J lost 4 bases; unmatched junction nucleotides: 7. CDR3 amino acids: CASSDLRTSGETQYF. The CDR3 nucleotides read TGCGCCAGCAGCGACCTGCGGACTAGCGGAGAGACCCAGTACTTC.

The chain joins TRBV5-4 to TRBJ2-5, with 12 bases aligning to TRBD2. From germline, CDR1 is SGHNT and CDR2 YYREEE (reference sequence). CDR3 length: 14 residues. V shed 4 bases, J shed 4 bases, and the junction held 2 bases outside the gene matches. The CDR3 coding sequence is TGTGCCAGCAGCCCGACTAGCGGGGGAGAGACCCAGTACTTC. Amino acids: CASSPTSGGETQYF.

The chain is built from TRBV14 and TRBJ2-1; 8 positions match TRBD2. Trimming at V came to 0 bases and at J to 1 base, leaving 5 bases not matched to a gene. Germline CDR1 SGHDN, CDR2 FVKESK. The CDR3 totals 17 residues. The CDR3: CASSQDKRGPSYNEQFF. In nucleotides, the CDR3 is TGTGCCAGCAGCCAAGATAAGCGGGGGCCATCCTACAATGAGCAGTTCTTC.

This clone was found a few times. The chain carries TRBV11-2 and TRBJ2-5; 10 bases match TRBD2. This CDR3 is built from 19 residues. With V trimmed by 1 base and J by 2 bases, 13 bases remained unmatched. CDR1 is SGHAT and CDR2 is FQNNGV in the germline V gene. The CDR3 region has the DNA TGTGCCAGCAGCTTAGGTCGGGGCATTCTAGCGGGGGTACAAGAGACCCAGTACTTC. Translating gives CASSLGRGILAGVQETQYF.

This clone was found a few times. The J gene is TRBJ2-1, the V gene TRBV10-3, with 9 bases lining up with TRBD1. The CDR3 contains 16 residues. V was clipped by 5 bases and J by 3 bases; unmatched bases: 8. Germline CDR1 is ENHRY and CDR2 is SYGVKD. The CDR3 sequence: CAISPATGQGYNEQFF. The CDR3 bases are TGTGCCATCAGTCCTGCGACGGGACAGGGCTACAATGAGCAGTTCTTC.

As DNA, the CDR3 is TGTGCCAGCAGCCCTCTCGGGGGGACAAGCTACTCTGGGGCCAACGTCCTGACTTTC. It translates to CASSPLGGTSYSGANVLTF. The rearrangement joins TRBV7-9 to TRBJ2-6; TRBD2 might be the D (7 bases). The CDR3 runs 19 residues. Germline CDR1 is SEHNR and CDR2 is FQNEAQ (reference sequence). Trimming left V 5 bases short and J 0 bases short, with 20 bases between. Variable domain in full (rest from reference TRBV7-9 and TRBJ2-6): DTGVSQNPRHKITKRGQNVTFRCDPISEHNRLYWYRQTLGQGPEFLTYFQNEAQLEKSRLLSDRFSAERPKGSFSTLEIQRTEQGDSAMYLCASSPLGGTSYSGANVLTFGAGSRLTVL.

In regard to this clone: The sample has other DNA sequences that encode this CDR3 too. The V and J genes are TRBV5-1 and TRBJ2-5, with a possible D match to TRBD1 (6 bases). Germline CDR1 reads SGHRS; CDR2 reads YFSETQ. V gave up 0 bases and J gave up 5 bases, with 11 bases separating them. The CDR3 contains 14 residues. DNA of the CDR3: TGCGCCAGCAGCTTGGACAGGGCAAGGGAGACCCAGTACTTC. The encoded protein is CASSLDRARETQYF.

This clone was observed a handful of times. V and J are TRBV19 and TRBJ2-7; 9 nucleotides match TRBD1. The CDR3 is made up of 13 amino acids. V was pared by 10 bases and J by 4 bases, with 8 bases of the junction left unmatched. Germline CDR1 is LNHDA and CDR2 is SQIVND (reference sequence). The CDR3 sequence: CATHGGQGYEQYF. In DNA form, the CDR3 reads TGTGCCACTCACGGCGGACAGGGGTACGAGCAGTACTTC.

V and J are TRBV28 and TRBJ1-3; 11 positions agree with TRBD1. CDR1 is MDHEN, CDR2 SYDVKM, per germline. After removal of 1 base from V and 7 bases from J, the junction contained 6 bases not matched to a gene. The CDR3 has 16 amino acids. In DNA form, the CDR3 reads TGTGCCAGCAGTTTATCAGGACAGGGGGCGCGGAACACCATATATTTT. Translating it yields CASSLSGQGARNTIYF.

This clone was counted a few times. The rearrangement uses TRBV7-2 and TRBJ2-7, with 9 bases that match TRBD2. V was clipped by 0 bases and J by 7 bases; unmatched bases: 10. CDR3 length: 16 residues. Per the germline V gene, CDR1 is SGHTA and CDR2 is FQGNSA. This chain's CDR3 is CASSLAAAGGPSEQYF. CDR3 in DNA: TGTGCCAGCAGCTTAGCGGCAGCGGGGGGCCCCTCTGAGCAGTACTTC.

The chain is built from TRBV7-2 and TRBJ2-6; D gene uncertain. CDR3 length: 16 residues. Trimming removed 5 bases at V and 0 bases at J, with 11 bases between. Germline V gene data show CDR1 as SGHTA and CDR2 as FQGNSA. CDR3 in DNA: TGTGCCAGCAGCCTTATTACCAGCTCTGGGGCCAACGTCCTGACTTTC. Translation: CASSLITSSGANVLTF.

This clone was seen a handful of times. The chain joins TRBV7-2 to TRBJ2-1; D unresolved. The CDR3 runs 12 residues. Trimming pared 5 bases from V and 10 bases from J, leaving 12 bases between. Germline V gene sequence: CDR1 SGHTA, CDR2 FQGNSA. In nucleotides, the CDR3 is TGTGCCAGCAGCCCTTACGGTCCAGAGCAGTTCTTC. The encoded protein is CASSPYGPEQFF.

V is TRBV9 and J is TRBJ1-2; 8 bases line up with TRBD1. Germline V gives CDR1 SGDLS, CDR2 YYNGEE. This CDR3 is built from 15 residues. V shed 3 bases, J shed 2 bases, and the junction held 6 bases outside the gene matches. The CDR3 region has the DNA TGTGCCAGCAGCGCGGGGGACAGGTTGAACTATGGCTACACCTTC. This codes for CASSAGDRLNYGYTF. Filled out from reference TRBV9 and TRBJ1-2, the complete variable domain reads DSGVTQTPKHLITATGQRVTLRCSPRSGDLSVYWYQQSLDQGLQFLIQYYNGEERAKGNILERFSAQQFPDLHSELNLSSLELGDSALYFCASSAGDRLNYGYTFGSGTRLTVV.